This T cell receptor beta chain was obtained from a study of blood T cell repertoires in COVID-19. The CDR3 covers 15 residues. Trimming stripped 1 base from V and 2 bases from J, with 13 bases between. CDR1 is SGHDT, CDR2 YYEEEE, per germline. Per the original data handling: Reference gene primer amplification gave nucleated cell count estimates. Generated by immunoSEQ multiplex PCR, the TCRdb table keeps only in-frame clones and is missing some. That table furnishes V, J and clone size, whereas the DNA furnished D and trimming. The sample carries around 290,000 clones, just over 90% recorded once. Seattle patient enrollment occurred during active infection, with longitudinal follow-up thereafter.

The chain has TRBV5-6 and TRBJ2-7; D may be TRBD1 (6 bases). Sequenced: peripheral blood. The TCR originated in a woman in her twenties or thirties with COVID-19, enrolled during active disease. CDR3 region: CASSLIRTVPYEQYF. CDR3 DNA: TGTGCCAGCAGCTTGATACGGACAGTCCCCTACGAGCAGTACTTC.